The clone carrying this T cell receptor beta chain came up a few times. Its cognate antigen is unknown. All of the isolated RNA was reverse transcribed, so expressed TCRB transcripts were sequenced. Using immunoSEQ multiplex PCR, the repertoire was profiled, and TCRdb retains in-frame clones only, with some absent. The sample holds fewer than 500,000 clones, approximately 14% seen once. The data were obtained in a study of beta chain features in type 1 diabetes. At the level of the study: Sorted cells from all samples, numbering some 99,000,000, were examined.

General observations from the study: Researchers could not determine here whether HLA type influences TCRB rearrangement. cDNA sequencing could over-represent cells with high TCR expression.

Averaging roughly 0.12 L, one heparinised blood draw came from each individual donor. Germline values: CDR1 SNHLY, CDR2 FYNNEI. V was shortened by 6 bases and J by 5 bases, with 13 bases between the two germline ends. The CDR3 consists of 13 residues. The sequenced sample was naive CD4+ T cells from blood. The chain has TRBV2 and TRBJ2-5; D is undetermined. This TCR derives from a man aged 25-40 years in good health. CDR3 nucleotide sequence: TGTGCCAGCAGGAACCCAGAGTTTGAGACCCAGTACTTC. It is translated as CASRNPEFETQYF.